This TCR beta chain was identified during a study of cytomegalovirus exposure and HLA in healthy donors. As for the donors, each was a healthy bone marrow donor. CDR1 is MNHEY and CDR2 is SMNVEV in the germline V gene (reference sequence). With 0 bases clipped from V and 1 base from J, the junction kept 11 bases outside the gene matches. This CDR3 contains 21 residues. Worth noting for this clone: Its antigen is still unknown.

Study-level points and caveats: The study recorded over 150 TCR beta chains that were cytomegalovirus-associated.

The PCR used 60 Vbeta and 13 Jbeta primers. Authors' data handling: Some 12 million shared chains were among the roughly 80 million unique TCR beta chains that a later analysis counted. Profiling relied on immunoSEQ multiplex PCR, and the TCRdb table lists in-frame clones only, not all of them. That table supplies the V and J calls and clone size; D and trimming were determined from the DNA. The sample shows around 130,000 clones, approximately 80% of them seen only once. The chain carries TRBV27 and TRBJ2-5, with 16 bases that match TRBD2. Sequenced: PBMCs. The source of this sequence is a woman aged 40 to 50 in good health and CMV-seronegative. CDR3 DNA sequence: TGTGCCAGCAGTTTATCGACGGGCAGGGGACTAGCGGGAGGGATCCAAGAGACCCAGTACTTC. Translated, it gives CASSLSTGRGLAGGIQETQYF.